The sequence of this T cell receptor beta chain was determined in a study of shared T cell receptors in the human thymus. Per the germline V gene, CDR1 is KGHSH and CDR2 is LQKENI. The CDR3 length is 15 residues. V was pared by 2 bases and J by 0 bases, with 10 bases between. Profiling relied on immunoSEQ multiplex PCR, and the TCRdb table lists in-frame clones only, not all of them. Counted here are 700,000 or so clones, roughly 88% occurring once; the ten biggest clones make up under 0.012%. These data also featured in a second study, about human thymus T cells. That paper notes: The study used thymus tissue resected during corrective heart surgery.

The sequenced sample consisted of thymocytes. This receptor was identified in a girl in the first two years of life with a congenital heart defect. The V and J genes are TRBV18 and TRBJ1-1; D call uncertain. The CDR3, as DNA: TGTGCCAGCTCACCAAGGCGGTATTTGAACACTGAAGCTTTCTTT. It translates to CASSPRRYLNTEAFF.